One and the same sample provided the 8 T cell receptor beta chains below, sequenced in a study of CD8 T cells in ankylosing spondylitis. TCRdb itself ran the 5' RACE reads through MiXCR, one entry per CDR3 protein. In the table there are 200,000 to 250,000 distinct CDR3 sequences, roughly a tenth of which are singletons. The specimen was blood, either unsorted or a sorted T cell fraction (not recorded which). These receptors were collected from a male donor with ankylosing spondylitis or in good health (not recorded which).

This clonotype was seen repeatedly, ten times or more. The chain couples TRBV7-2 to TRBJ1-5; D is perhaps TRBD1 (6 bases). This CDR3 is built from 15 residues. Trimming left V 5 bases short and J 7 bases short, with 18 bases between. CDR1 is SGHTA and CDR2 is FQGNSA in the germline V gene. This CDR3 reads CASSPYAGAQQPQHF. CDR3 DNA: TGTGCCAGCAGCCCCTATGCAGGGGCTCAACAGCCCCAGCATTTT.

This clonotype was counted ten times or more. J is TRBJ1-4 and V is TRBV4-1; D is perhaps TRBD1 (5 bases). The germline gives CDR1 MGHRA, CDR2 YSYEKL. The CDR3 has 14 amino acids. V was pared by 11 bases and J by 5 bases, with 18 bases between. This chain's CDR3 is CALAEGPGNEKLFF. The CDR3 DNA is TGCGCCCTCGCGGAGGGCCCAGGGAATGAAAAACTGTTTTTT.

This rearrangement joins TRBV29-1 to TRBJ2-7, with D possibly matching TRBD2 (6 bases). CDR1 and CDR2 (germline): SQVTM, ANQGSEA. Deletions cut 6 bases from V and 3 bases from J, with 18 bases between. The CDR3 is made up of 14 amino acids. CDR3 loop: CSVDDTAGGYEQYF. The CDR3 DNA sequence: TGCAGCGTAGACGACACGGCCGGGGGCTACGAGCAGTACTTC.

At least ten counts were recorded for this clonotype. The chain recombines TRBV5-1 with TRBJ1-4; D is ambiguous. Trimming pared 0 bases from V and 5 bases from J, leaving 11 bases between. Per the germline V gene, CDR1 is SGHRS and CDR2 is YFSETQ. The CDR3 is 15 amino acids. The CDR3 bases are TGCGCCAGCAGCTTGGATTCTACAGAAAATGAAAAACTGTTTTTT. Its translation is CASSLDSTENEKLFF.

The table lists this clonotype with many counts. The chain couples TRBV11-2 to TRBJ2-7; possibly TRBD1 for D (6 bases). Trimming cost V 8 bases and J 3 bases, with 20 bases left between them. The CDR3 has 15 amino acids. CDR1 and CDR2 (germline): SGHAT, FQNNGV. CDR3 nucleotides: TGTGCCAGCGCACTCACCGGGACACGAAACTACGAGCAGTACTTC. Amino acids: CASALTGTRNYEQYF. The full variable domain, its missing parts supplied by reference TRBV11-2 and TRBJ2-7, is EAGVAQSPRYKIIEKRQSVAFWCNPISGHATLYWYQQILGQGPKLLIQFQNNGVVDDSQLPKDRFSAERLKGVDSTLKIQPAKLEDSAVYLCASALTGTRNYEQYFGPGTRLTVT.

This clonotype occurred many times. The V gene is TRBV5-1, the J gene TRBJ1-4; tentatively, D is TRBD1 (6 bases). The germline V gene has CDR1 SGHRS and CDR2 YFSETQ. Trimming cost V 0 bases and J 7 bases, with 13 bases left between them. The CDR3 has 15 residues. CDR3 residues: CASSLEGGWSEKLFF. The CDR3 DNA reads as TGCGCCAGCAGCTTGGAGGGGGGCTGGAGTGAAAAACTGTTTTTT.

At least ten counts were recorded for this clonotype. This chain connects TRBV6-5 to TRBJ1-2; D is ambiguous. The V end was cut by 0 bases, the J end by 0 bases, with 5 bases between. Germline V CDR1 and CDR2: MNHEY, SVGAGI. The CDR3 has 14 amino acids. The CDR3 reads CASSYSGPNYGYTF. The CDR3 bases are TGTGCCAGCAGTTACTCCGGGCCTAACTATGGCTACACCTTC.

In its sample, this clonotype was seen a few times. The chain is built from TRBV20-1 and TRBJ2-1; perhaps TRBD2 as D (7 bases). Germline V lookup: CDR1 DFQATT, CDR2 SNEGSKA (reference sequence). The CDR3 contains 14 residues. Trimming shortened V by 1 base and J by 4 bases, and 11 bases separated the two germline ends. The CDR3 sequence: CSARGGGLYNEQFF. DNA of the CDR3: TGCAGTGCTAGAGGGGGGGGCCTTTACAATGAGCAGTTCTTC.